This T cell receptor (beta chain) derives from a study of molecular identifiers for immune sequencing clone quantification. Listed TCR primers and previously described methods were used for bulk TCR libraries. A single record per CDR3 protein comes from TCRdb applying MiXCR to the PCR reads. The table lists over 85,000 distinct CDR3 sequences, under 40% of them singletons. The CDR3 sequence is 12 residues long. Per the germline V gene, CDR1 is SQVTM and CDR2 is ANQGSEA. Trimming removed 7 bases from V and 6 bases from J, with 16 bases in between. Naive CD8 library inputs spanned roughly 17,000 to 1,000,000 sorted cells and 10%, 30% or 50% RNA. This clonotype was seen repeatedly, ten times or more. Its antigen is not identified. Study-wide results and limits: Researchers reportedly could pick up spiked Jurkat TCR RNA from one cell mixed into one million naive cells.

The V and J genes are TRBV29-1 and TRBJ2-7; D is perhaps TRBD1 (6 bases). Sequencing was performed on naive CD8+ T cells from blood, with Jurkat cell RNA spiked in. Subset specified: FACS-sorted CD8+CD4-CCR7+CD45RA+ naive T cells. The source is a human donor in good health. Some libraries in this study had Jurkat cell RNA spiked in. The CDR3 spells CSAAGVRAEQYF. The DNA of the CDR3 is TGCAGCGCAGCAGGGGTACGCGCCGAGCAGTACTTC.